This TCR beta chain was recorded in a study of PD-1 blockade in classical Hodgkin lymphoma. The study, taken as a whole, reports: Relapsed/refractory patients reportedly had the lowest baseline TCR diversity, below newly diagnosed patients, who were below healthy donors. Underlying causes for the observed repertoire differences were not defined, possibly disease activity or prior therapy.

Clones were read by immunoSEQ multiplex PCR, and TCRdb kept only the in-frame ones, dropping some. Of over 15,000 clones in the sample, around 90% are singletons; the top ten hold about 4%. Details on this clone: The antigen remains unidentified.

From germline, CDR1 is SNHLY and CDR2 FYNNEI. V lost 5 bases, J lost 8 bases, and 9 bases stayed unmatched. CDR3 size: 16 residues. The sample's time point: newly diagnosed, previously untreated cHL patient sample. As a comparison, the study used PBMCs from newly diagnosed, untreated classical Hodgkin lymphoma. The sequencing sample was made of peripheral blood mononuclear cells (PBMCs). This clonotype originated in a human donor with classical Hodgkin lymphoma. The rearrangement links TRBV2 to TRBJ2-1; 13 bases map to TRBD2. This CDR3 is CASSKGLAGKMDEQFF. The CDR3 DNA follows: TGTGCCAGCAGTAAGGGACTAGCGGGAAAGATGGATGAGCAGTTCTTC.